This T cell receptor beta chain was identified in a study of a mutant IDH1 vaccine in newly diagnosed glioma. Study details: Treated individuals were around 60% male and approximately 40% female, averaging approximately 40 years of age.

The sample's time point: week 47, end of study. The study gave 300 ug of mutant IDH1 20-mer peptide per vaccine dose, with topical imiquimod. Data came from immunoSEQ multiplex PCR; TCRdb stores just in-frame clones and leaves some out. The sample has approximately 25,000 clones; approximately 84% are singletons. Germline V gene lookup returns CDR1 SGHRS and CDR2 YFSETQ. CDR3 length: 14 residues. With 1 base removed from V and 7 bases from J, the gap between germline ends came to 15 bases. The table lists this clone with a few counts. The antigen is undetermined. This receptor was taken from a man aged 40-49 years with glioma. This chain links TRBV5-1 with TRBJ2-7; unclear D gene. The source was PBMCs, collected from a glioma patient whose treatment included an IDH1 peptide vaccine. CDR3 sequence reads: CASSLSRSLREQYF. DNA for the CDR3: TGCGCCAGCAGCTTGTCTCGCTCTCTGAGGGAGCAGTACTTC.